Below are 23 T cell receptor beta chains sequenced from a single sample in a study of T cell clones after liver transplantation. The repertoire was sequenced with immunoSEQ multiplex PCR; TCRdb's copy has only in-frame clones and lacks some. The repertoire holds about 68,000 clones, with almost 95% as singletons. The source material was CD4+ T cells from blood, sampled approximately 27 months after liver transplant. The source is a human patient who received a liver transplant. A share of the T cells may be of graft donor origin.

This rearrangement joins TRBV6-1 to TRBJ1-2; D is perhaps TRBD1 (6 bases). CDR3 length: 15 amino acids. Germline V gives CDR1 MNHNS, CDR2 SASEGT. Trimming removed 1 base at V and 0 bases at J, with 9 bases between. The CDR3 coding sequence is TGTGCCAGCAGTGAAGGTACAGGGTCTAACTATGGCTACACCTTC. Residues: CASSEGTGSNYGYTF.

This clone has a single count. This chain joins TRBV28 and TRBJ1-2, with 12 bases fitting TRBD1. Germline assignment: CDR1 MDHEN and CDR2 SYDVKM. V shed 5 bases and J 5 bases; nucleotides not matched to a gene: 12. This CDR3 is 17 amino acids long. In DNA form, the CDR3 reads TGTGCCAGCAGTCTCACCGGGACAGGGGGCGCTGAGTATGGCTACACCTTC. Protein: CASSLTGTGGAEYGYTF.

The chain uses TRBV6-1 and TRBJ1-2; perhaps TRBD1 as D (5 bases). Trimming shortened V by 2 bases and J by 7 bases, and 11 bases separated the two germline ends. This CDR3 has 13 residues. Germline assignment: CDR1 MNHNS and CDR2 SASEGT. The DNA of the CDR3 is TGTGCCAGCAGTGAATCCGGGACTGGTGGCTACACCTTC. Amino acid sequence: CASSESGTGGYTF.

The J gene is TRBJ2-1, the V gene TRBV9; no clear D. This CDR3 has 15 amino acids. Per the germline V gene, CDR1 is SGDLS and CDR2 is YYNGEE. V was clipped by 0 bases and J by 0 bases, with 7 bases between them. CDR3 amino acids: CASSVGRSSYNEQFF. For the CDR3, the DNA is TGTGCCAGCAGCGTAGGCAGGAGCTCCTACAATGAGCAGTTCTTC.

The chain employs TRBV5-4 and TRBJ2-7; 7 positions match TRBD1. The CDR3 spans 15 residues. Trimming at V came to 2 bases and at J to 2 bases, leaving 7 bases not matched to a gene. Germline-derived CDR1 and CDR2 are SGHNT and YYREEE (reference sequence). CDR3 sequence reads: CASSLPGQRAYEQYF. DNA for the CDR3: TGTGCCAGCAGCTTACCGGGACAGAGGGCCTACGAGCAGTACTTC.

The chain carries TRBV4-3 and TRBJ1-1; tentative D call: TRBD1 (5 bases). The germline V and J ends were trimmed by 6 bases and 1 base, with 9 bases remaining between them. The CDR3 contains 13 residues. Germline CDR1 is LGHNA and CDR2 is YSLEER. The CDR3 sequence is CASSRGENTEAFF. As DNA, the CDR3 is TGCGCCAGCAGTCGAGGGGAGAACACTGAAGCTTTCTTT.

V is TRBV21-1 and J is TRBJ2-7. TRBV21-1 is noted as a pseudogene. The CDR3 loop spans 13 amino acids. CDR3 loop: CASLRRTPSEQYF. The CDR3, as DNA: TGTGCCAGCCTCCGACGCACCCCGTCCGAGCAGTACTTC.

The V call is TRBV6-5, the J call TRBJ1-2, with 10 bases lining up with TRBD1. With V trimmed by 6 bases and J by 4 bases, 5 bases remained unmatched. Germline V gene lookup returns CDR1 MNHEY and CDR2 SVGAGI. This CDR3 contains 14 residues. CDR3 region: CASRGTGAGYGYTF. CDR3 bases: TGTGCCAGCAGGGGGACAGGGGCGGGCTATGGCTACACCTTC.

The chain uses TRBV5-5 and TRBJ1-4, with a possible D match to TRBD1 (5 bases). Trimming took 0 bases from V and 8 from J, leaving 14 bases between them. The germline V gene encodes CDR1 SGHKS and CDR2 YYEKEE (reference sequence). This CDR3 has 15 amino acids. CDR3 amino acids: CASSLVDYRGEKLFF. The DNA of the CDR3 is TGTGCCAGCAGCTTGGTTGACTATCGGGGGGAAAAACTGTTTTTT.

This sequence joins TRBV14 and TRBJ1-2; D gene uncertain. Germline V gene lookup returns CDR1 SGHDN and CDR2 FVKESK. The ends were cut back, 5 bases at V and 4 bases at J, with 11 bases in the middle. CDR3 length equals 13 residues. The DNA of the CDR3 is TGTGCCAGCAGCTATGACGCGGGCTATGGCTACACCTTC. Amino acids: CASSYDAGYGYTF.

The chain recombines TRBV7-8 with TRBJ1-1; D is ambiguous. This CDR3 comprises 13 residues. The germline V and J ends were trimmed by 4 bases and 0 bases, with 6 bases remaining between them. The V gene's germline CDR1 is SGHVS and CDR2 FQNEAQ. CDR3: CASSSSLNTEAFF. In DNA form, the CDR3 reads TGTGCCAGCAGCTCGAGCTTGAACACTGAAGCTTTCTTT.

The rearrangement joins TRBV2 to TRBJ1-5, with 9 bases identical to TRBD1. V was clipped by 5 bases and J by 3 bases; unmatched bases: 14. This CDR3 is 18 amino acids long. CDR1 SNHLY and CDR2 FYNNEI come from the germline V gene. The CDR3 bases are TGTGCCAGCAGTCGGACGTTATCCGGGACAGGGAACAATCAGCCCCAGCATTTT. Its translation is CASSRTLSGTGNNQPQHF.

V is TRBV5-4 and J is TRBJ2-6; possible D gene TRBD1, 5 bases. Germline V lookup: CDR1 SGHNT, CDR2 YYREEE (reference sequence). The V gene lost 0 bases and the J gene lost 0 bases, with 7 bases spanning the gap. The CDR3 totals 16 residues. CDR3 sequence reads: CASSLGQRSGANVLTF. As DNA, the CDR3 is TGTGCCAGCAGCTTGGGACAGCGCTCTGGGGCCAACGTCCTGACTTTC.

The CDR3 sequence is CASSLAFGRSSYNEQFF. Here the CDR3 DNA reads TGCGCCAGCAGCTTGGCCTTCGGGAGGAGCTCCTACAATGAGCAGTTCTTC. The chain employs TRBV5-1 and TRBJ2-1; TRBD2 matches 7 bases. Germline loops: CDR1 SGHRS, CDR2 YFSETQ. The V gene end was trimmed by 0 bases and the J gene end by 0 bases; junction bases not matched to a gene: 6. CDR3 length equals 17 residues.

V and J are TRBV19 and TRBJ2-2; D could derive from TRBD1 or TRBD2 (5 bases each). V was clipped by 7 bases and J by 6 bases, with 15 bases between them. CDR3 size: 14 residues. From germline, CDR1 is LNHDA and CDR2 SQIVND (reference sequence). The CDR3: CASTGRVGPGELFF. The CDR3 DNA reads as TGTGCCAGTACGGGGCGGGTCGGGCCCGGGGAGCTGTTTTTT.

The chain uses TRBV7-7 and TRBJ2-3; unclear D gene. The V gene's germline CDR1 is SSHAT and CDR2 FNYEAQ (reference sequence). The CDR3 loop spans 13 amino acids. The V end lost 2 bases, the J end lost 3 bases, and 6 bases lay between the germline ends. The CDR3 DNA is TGTGCCAGCAGCTTATGGGTGACAGATACGCAGTATTTT. Protein product: CASSLWVTDTQYF.

The chain employs TRBV29-1 and TRBJ1-2, with a tentative D call TRBD1 (6 bases). Per germline, CDR1 SQVTM and CDR2 ANQGSEA. V was shortened by 0 bases and J by 8 bases, with 16 bases between the two germline ends. The CDR3 sequence is 14 residues long. CDR3 coding DNA: TGCAGCGTTGAAGACCTCGGGGGGGCCCGGGGCTACACCTTC. Protein sequence: CSVEDLGGARGYTF.

The sample holds a few counts of this clone. The chain employs TRBV10-2 and TRBJ1-4; TRBD1 agrees at 8 bases. The germline V gene has CDR1 WSHSY and CDR2 SAAADI. This CDR3 spans 14 amino acids. V was clipped by 8 bases and J by 8 bases; unmatched bases: 10. The CDR3 DNA follows: TGCGCCAGCGGACAGGACAGGGAGGAAGAAAAACTGTTTTTT. Amino acids: CASGQDREEEKLFF.

The chain employs TRBV14 and TRBJ1-3; D call uncertain. CDR1 and CDR2 from the germline V gene are SGHDN and FVKESK. Deletions cut 1 base from V and 4 bases from J, with 11 bases between. This CDR3 comprises 15 residues. This chain's CDR3 is CASSQGRTGGNTIYF. CDR3 nucleotide sequence: TGTGCCAGCAGCCAAGGGCGAACCGGAGGAAACACCATATATTTT.

For the CDR3, the DNA is TGTGCCAGCAGCGAAAGGGGGCTCACTGAAGCTTTCTTT. It translates to CASSERGLTEAFF. J is TRBJ1-1 and V is TRBV9; TRBD1 agrees at 7 bases. Germline CDR1 is SGDLS and CDR2 is YYNGEE. The J segment lost 4 bases and the V segment lost 3 bases, leaving 3 bases of the junction unmatched. The CDR3 totals 13 residues.

The V and J genes are TRBV7-9 and TRBJ1-2; D not resolved. Germline loops: CDR1 SEHNR, CDR2 FQNEAQ (reference sequence). V was cut by 1 base and J by 2 bases, with 8 bases left in between. This CDR3 comprises 14 residues. CDR3 sequence reads: CASSLDAANYGYTF. The CDR3 DNA reads TGTGCCAGCAGCTTAGATGCAGCCAACTATGGCTACACCTTC.

This chain joins TRBV5-8 and TRBJ2-4; 7 nucleotides match TRBD2. CDR1 and CDR2 (germline): SGHTS, YDEGEE. The J segment lost 8 bases and the V segment lost 0 bases, leaving 11 bases of the junction unmatched. This CDR3 has 16 amino acids. The CDR3 spells CASSLGGSRTRDIQYF. CDR3 bases: TGTGCCAGCAGCTTGGGGGGAAGCCGGACTAGGGACATTCAGTACTTC.

The chain links TRBV29-1 to TRBJ2-7, with 8 bases identical to TRBD2. Trimming at V came to 5 bases and at J to 4 bases, leaving 1 base not matched to a gene. This CDR3 spans 11 amino acids. The germline CDR1 and CDR2 sequences are SQVTM and ANQGSEA. The CDR3 coding sequence is TGCAGCGTTCGGGGGGGGTACGAGCAGTACTTC. It translates to CSVRGGYEQYF.